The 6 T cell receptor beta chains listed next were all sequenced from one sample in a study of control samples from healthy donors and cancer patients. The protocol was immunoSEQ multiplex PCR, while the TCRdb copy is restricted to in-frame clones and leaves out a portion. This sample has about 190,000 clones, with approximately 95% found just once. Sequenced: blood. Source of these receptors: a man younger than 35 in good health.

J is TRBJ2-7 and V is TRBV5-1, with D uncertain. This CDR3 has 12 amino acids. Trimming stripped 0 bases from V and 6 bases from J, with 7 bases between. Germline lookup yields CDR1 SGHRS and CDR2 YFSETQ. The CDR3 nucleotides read TGCGCCAGCAGCTTGGGTCCCGGCGAGCAGTACTTC. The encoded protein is CASSLGPGEQYF.

As DNA, the CDR3 is TGTGCCTTGGGGGGACAGGGGTATCAGCCCCAGCATTTT. Its protein product is CALGGQGYQPQHF. The rearrangement uses TRBV19 and TRBJ1-5; 10 nucleotides line up with TRBD1. V lost 11 bases and J lost 5; bases outside the gene matches: 6. Germline-derived CDR1 and CDR2 are LNHDA and SQIVND (reference sequence). This CDR3 is built from 13 residues.

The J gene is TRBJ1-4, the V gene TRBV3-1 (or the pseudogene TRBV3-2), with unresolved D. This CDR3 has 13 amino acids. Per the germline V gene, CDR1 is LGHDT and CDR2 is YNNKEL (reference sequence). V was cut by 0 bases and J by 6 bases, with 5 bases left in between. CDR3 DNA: TGTGCCAGCAGCCAAGAAGGGCATGAAAAACTGTTTTTT. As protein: CASSQEGHEKLFF.

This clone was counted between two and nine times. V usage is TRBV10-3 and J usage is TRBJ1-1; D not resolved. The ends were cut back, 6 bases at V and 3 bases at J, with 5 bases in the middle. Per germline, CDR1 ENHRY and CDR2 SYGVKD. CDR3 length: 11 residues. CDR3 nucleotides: TGTGCCATCAGCGGAGACACTGAAGCTTTCTTT. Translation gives CAISGDTEAFF.

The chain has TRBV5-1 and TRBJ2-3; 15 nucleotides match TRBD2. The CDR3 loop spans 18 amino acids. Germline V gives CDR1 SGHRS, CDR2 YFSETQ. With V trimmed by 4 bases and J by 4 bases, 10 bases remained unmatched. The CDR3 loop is CASSLRTSGGASPDTQYF. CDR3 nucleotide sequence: TGCGCCAGCAGCCTCCGGACTAGCGGGGGGGCAAGTCCAGATACGCAGTATTTT.

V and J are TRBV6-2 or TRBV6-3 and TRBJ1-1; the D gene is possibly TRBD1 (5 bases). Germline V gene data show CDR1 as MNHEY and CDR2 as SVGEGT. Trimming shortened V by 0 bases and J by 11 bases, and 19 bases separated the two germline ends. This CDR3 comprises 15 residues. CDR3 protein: CASSYSGEPAGGAFF. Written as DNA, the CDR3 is TGTGCCAGCAGTTACTCGGGGGAACCGGCTGGAGGGGCTTTCTTT.